This T cell receptor beta chain was profiled in a study of beta chain features in type 1 diabetes (dated by TCRdb to about 2018). For the wider study: Mean age, gender distribution, total cell number and subset yield were not different between patients and healthy donors. A total of under 140,000,000 sorted cells were examined across all samples, and the number of cells per subset was strongly correlated with RNA yield. The study compared TCRB repertoires of sorted circulating CD4+ T cell subsets between recently diagnosed type 1 diabetes patients and matched healthy donors. Regulatory and stem cell-like memory subsets were obtained from only 8 patients and roughly 8 healthy donors, while naive and central memory subsets were obtained from all 28 donors. Overall study results and their limits: The naive, central memory and regulatory TCRB repertoires appeared to resemble one another more closely among patients than among healthy donors. Fewer insertions and more nucleotide deletions at VDJ recombination sites were observed in patients with type 1 diabetes, implying thymic rearrangement abnormalities. HLA sub-analyses involved small numbers of individuals, so any influence of HLA type on TCRB rearrangement remained unresolved. Type 1 diabetes patients showed a moderate but significant shortening of TCRB CDR3 length in all four CD4+ subsets. Shorter templates might be favored by PCR, yet because patient and control samples were amplified and corrected together, any such skew would affect both groups equally. Sequencing cDNA rather than genomic DNA could over-represent highly expressing activated cells, although activation and CD3 levels did not differ between groups.

Each donor gave one peripheral blood draw, approximately 100 mL on average, collected into heparinised tubes. A BD FACSAria II and a panel including CD45RO, CCR7, CD25, CD127, CD95 and CD27 were used to sort naive, central memory, regulatory and stem cell-like memory CD4+ T cells. Purity was above 98% for every sorted population. Right away, PBMCs were isolated by Lymphoprep density gradient centrifugation and were stained directly, with no culture step. So that batch effects would be minimized, each experiment stained and sorted samples in pairs, pairing one healthy donor with one patient. The CDR3 covers 14 residues, taking in both the cysteine and the phenylalanine. Only the CDR3 DNA is retained, 42 bases long and in frame from the first base. Deletion took 3 bases off V and 1 base off J, with a span of 6 bases between the germline ends. As encoded in the germline V gene, CDR1 is KGHSH while CDR2 is LQKENI.

For this clone: This clone's antigen is unknown. The record has no base qualities; no much larger clone is one base away. Other DNA sequences from this sample encode an identical CDR3 as well.

The High Capacity cDNA Reverse Transcription Kit was used to reverse transcribe all of the isolated RNA, meaning that expressed TCRB transcripts were what got sequenced. Naive, central memory and regulatory T cell samples underwent deep immunoSEQ sequencing, averaging about 3.57 million total reads per sample. After sorted cells were lysed in RLT buffer, RNA was extracted with DNase-treated RNeasy Micro or Mini kits, with the choice depending on cell number. To prevent cross-contamination, each cell subset was processed individually, whereas patient and healthy donor samples were processed jointly. Using the immunoSEQ multiplex PCR, TCRB sequences were amplified from cDNA into 87-bp fragments spanning the CDR3 region. Sequencing of the amplicons was performed on the Illumina HiSeq platform. The study's own analysis went as follows. PCR bias was computationally corrected using synthetic template baselines, reads within Hamming distance 2 were collapsed, and singletons that could not be merged were discarded. Reads were aligned against IMGT to assign V, D and J genes, CDR3 length and insertions or deletions at six rearrangement sites. Within each subset, clonotype counts were normalized to sorted cell number, and only after that were true diversity and Gini coefficients computed with the tcR R package. The overlap coefficient, calculated on TCRB nucleotide sequences, was used to quantify repertoire sharing. Out-of-frame TCRB sequences from naive cells were analyzed as a proxy for the pre-selection repertoire. Here the immuneACCESS table is served through TCRdb, limited to in-frame sequences with V and J called. Missing clones are a known gap in these copies; in checked studies unresolved V genes cover under half, and the rest lacks a known reason. That table is the source of V, J and clone size, and D and trimming were worked out from the DNA. The sample table holds 300,000 to 450,000 clones, of which around 13% were seen once. The ten biggest clones cover less than 0.02% of the sample.

The sample was naive CD4+ T cells from blood. Read against the paper, the sample's cell subset or site label means: true naive CD4+ T cells. This sequence was found in a young man in good health. In this chain, TRBV18 is recombined with TRBJ2-2; a weak D assignment points to TRBD1 (5 bases agree). For the CDR3, the sequence is CASSPGQNTGELFF. Read as DNA, the sequence is TGTGCCAGCTCACCCGGACAGAACACCGGGGAGCTGTTTTTT.